The 18 T cell receptor beta chains below were found in one sample sequenced in a study of cytomegalovirus exposure and HLA in healthy donors listed by TCRdb under 2017. Libraries were constructed by the immunoSEQ multiplex PCR assay. The table comes from immuneACCESS by way of TCRdb, which keeps in-frame sequences with V and J called. Part of the clones is missing from these tables; in studies checked, under half for an unresolved V gene and the rest for unknown reasons. Present in this sample are 250,000 to 300,000 clones, around 87% of which were seen just once. The top ten constitute 0.35% to 0.4% of the sample. Material: PBMCs. The origin of the receptors is a woman younger than 35 in good health and CMV-seronegative.

The chain joins TRBV7-6 to TRBJ2-5, with TRBD2 matching over 12 bases. V shed 1 base, J shed 0 bases, and the junction held 9 bases outside the gene matches. Germline values: CDR1 SGHVS, CDR2 FNYEAQ. The CDR3 contains 19 residues. The CDR3 is CASSLVFPGTSGYQETQYF. CDR3 DNA: TGTGCCAGCAGCTTAGTCTTCCCCGGGACTAGCGGGTACCAAGAGACCCAGTACTTC.

V and J are TRBV5-1 and TRBJ2-3, with a possible D match to TRBD1 (5 bases). Germline V lookup: CDR1 SGHRS, CDR2 YFSETQ. This CDR3 region has 14 residues. V lost 3 bases and J lost 4, with 12 bases in between. The CDR3 region is CASSWLGPADTQYF. CDR3 nucleotides: TGCGCCAGCAGCTGGCTGGGGCCGGCAGATACGCAGTATTTT.

The V and J genes are TRBV11-2 and TRBJ1-2; the D gene is possibly TRBD1 (6 bases). The CDR3 is made up of 14 amino acids. Germline V CDR1 and CDR2: SGHAT, FQNNGV. V dropped 0 bases and J dropped 5 bases, with 10 bases sitting between them. The CDR3 is CASSLDRGKYGYTF. The CDR3 DNA reads as TGTGCCAGCAGCTTAGATAGGGGGAAGTATGGCTACACCTTC. The full variable domain, with the rest looked up from reference TRBV11-2 and TRBJ1-2, is EAGVAQSPRYKIIEKRQSVAFWCNPISGHATLYWYQQILGQGPKLLIQFQNNGVVDDSQLPKDRFSAERLKGVDSTLKIQPAKLEDSAVYLCASSLDRGKYGYTFGSGTRLTVV.

V gene TRBV28 combines with J gene TRBJ2-2; 8 nucleotides match TRBD1. The V and J ends lost 7 bases and 5 bases, in that order; junction bases with no gene match: 12. In germline, CDR1 is MDHEN, CDR2 SYDVKM. This CDR3 region has 16 residues. This CDR3 is CASIPRWTGRTGELFF. DNA for the CDR3: TGTGCCAGCATCCCCCGGTGGACAGGGAGGACCGGGGAGCTGTTTTTT.

V gene TRBV28 combines with J gene TRBJ2-7; 7 bases align to TRBD1. The CDR3 is 14 amino acids. CDR1 is MDHEN, CDR2 SYDVKM, per germline. Trimming removed 7 bases from V and 3 bases from J; junction bases left unmatched: 9. CDR3 sequence: CASIPGQSFYEQYF. DNA of the CDR3: TGTGCCAGCATCCCGGGACAGAGTTTCTACGAGCAGTACTTC.

This rearrangement joins TRBV19 to TRBJ1-5; D is unresolved. Germline assignment: CDR1 LNHDA and CDR2 SQIVND (reference sequence). The V and J ends lost 5 bases and 5 bases respectively, with 7 bases between them. This CDR3 is 12 amino acids long. In DNA form, the CDR3 reads TGTGCCAGTAGTCTCAGCGATCAGCCCCAGCATTTT. Translated: CASSLSDQPQHF.

The chain has TRBV7-9 and TRBJ1-5, with D tentatively TRBD1 (5 bases). The CDR3 covers 17 residues. The V end lost 4 bases, the J end lost 9 bases, and 25 bases lay between the germline ends. Germline V CDR1 and CDR2: SEHNR, FQNEAQ (reference sequence). The CDR3 DNA reads as TGTGCCAGCAGCTCGACCGACGGAGGGGTCTTGTCTTTGCCCCAGCATTTT. Translated, it gives CASSSTDGGVLSLPQHF.

This chain uses TRBV28 with TRBJ2-3; 12 bases fit TRBD1. Germline trimming cut 6 bases from V and 4 bases from J; bases unmatched to any gene: 2. CDR3 length: 14 residues. Germline CDR1 reads MDHEN; CDR2 reads SYDVKM. CDR3 DNA: TGTGCCAGCAGGGGACAGGGGGCATCAGATACGCAGTATTTT. Translated, it gives CASRGQGASDTQYF.

The chain uses TRBV30 and TRBJ1-6; a possible D gene is TRBD1 (5 bases). Germline-derived CDR1 and CDR2 are GTSNPN and SVGIG (reference sequence). Trimming took 1 base from V and 10 from J, leaving 23 bases between them. The CDR3 covers 17 residues. The CDR3 loop reads CAWSADRVGRGGSPLHF. Here the CDR3 DNA reads TGTGCCTGGAGTGCCGACCGTGTCGGACGGGGGGGGTCACCCCTCCACTTT.

The V call is TRBV6-6, the J call TRBJ1-4, with a weak D call TRBD1 (5 bases). This CDR3 is 13 amino acids long. The germline V gene has CDR1 MNHNY and CDR2 SVGAGI (reference sequence). V lost 5 bases to trimming and J lost 7 bases, with 11 bases between them. CDR3: CASSRTRAEKLFF. The CDR3 DNA is TGTGCCAGCAGTAGGACCAGGGCTGAAAAACTGTTTTTT.

This clone was seen a few times. The gene calls are TRBV29-1 and TRBJ1-2; tentatively, D is TRBD1 (5 bases). The germline V gene has CDR1 SQVTM and CDR2 ANQGSEA. Trimming took off 6 bases at V and 4 bases at J, with 9 bases between the two ends. CDR3 length: 11 residues. Written as DNA, the CDR3 is TGCAGCGTGCGGAGGGGCTATGGCTACACCTTC. Protein product: CSVRRGYGYTF.

The chain joins TRBV5-1 to TRBJ1-5, with 8 nucleotides matching TRBD1. CDR1 SGHRS and CDR2 YFSETQ come from the germline V gene. The CDR3 has 15 amino acids. V lost 4 bases to trimming and J lost 1 base; unmatched junction nucleotides: 4. CDR3 in amino acids: CASSPWTGSNQPQHF. The DNA for the CDR3 is TGCGCCAGCAGCCCATGGACAGGGAGCAATCAGCCCCAGCATTTT.

The J gene is TRBJ2-1, the V gene TRBV2; perhaps TRBD2 as D (7 bases). This CDR3 contains 17 residues. V was clipped by 1 base and J by 8 bases, with 21 bases between them. Germline-derived CDR1 and CDR2 are SNHLY and FYNNEI. This CDR3 reads CASSEVSAGAKGDEQFF. The CDR3, as DNA: TGTGCCAGCAGTGAAGTATCGGCGGGGGCCAAGGGGGATGAGCAGTTCTTC.

This sequence joins TRBV7-6 and TRBJ1-6, with 8 bases that match TRBD1. CDR1 is SGHVS, CDR2 FNYEAQ, per germline. Trimming cost V 5 bases and J 8 bases; bases outside gene matches: 8. This CDR3 has 15 amino acids. This CDR3 is CASSLEDRADSPLHF. For the CDR3, the DNA is TGTGCCAGCAGCCTCGAGGACAGGGCGGATTCACCCCTCCACTTT.

The chain combines TRBV18 with TRBJ1-6; 8 nucleotides match TRBD1. J was trimmed by 6 bases and V by 4 bases; bases with no gene match: 2. In germline, CDR1 is KGHSH, CDR2 LQKENI. CDR3 length: 14 residues. As DNA, the CDR3 is TGTGCCAGCTCACTACAGGGGGGTAATTCACCCCTCCACTTT. Its protein product is CASSLQGGNSPLHF.

The chain is built from TRBV2 and TRBJ2-2, with 12 bases matching TRBD2. Germline-derived CDR1 and CDR2 are SNHLY and FYNNEI. This CDR3 comprises 18 residues. Unmatched junction bases numbered 11, after V lost 5 bases and J lost 4 bases. CDR3 sequence: CASSRWTSGERITGELFF. The CDR3 DNA reads TGTGCCAGCAGTCGTTGGACTAGCGGGGAACGTATCACCGGGGAGCTGTTTTTT.

The chain combines TRBV15 with TRBJ1-4; 7 bases match TRBD1. V shed 0 bases, J shed 5 bases, and the junction held 6 bases outside the gene matches. Germline V CDR1 and CDR2: LNHNV, YYDKDF (reference sequence). The CDR3 extends over 16 amino acids. The CDR3 reads CATSRDLGQLNEKLFF. The CDR3 region has the DNA TGTGCCACCAGCAGAGATCTGGGACAGTTAAATGAAAAACTGTTTTTT.

This chain uses TRBV27 with TRBJ1-1; D uncertain. Trimming stripped 4 bases from V and 3 bases from J, with 18 bases between. Germline V lookup: CDR1 MNHEY, CDR2 SMNVEV (reference sequence). This CDR3 comprises 16 residues. The CDR3 reads CASSSRRSGVDTEAFF. DNA of the CDR3: TGTGCCAGCAGTTCACGACGCTCCGGGGTGGACACTGAAGCTTTCTTT.